Reported below is one TCR beta chain. Its antigen is undetermined. The junction had 16 bases not matched to a gene; V was cut back by 6 bases and J by 5 bases. CDR1 and CDR2 (germline): SGHAT, FQNNGV. The CDR3 sequence is 18 residues long. These data are taken from a study of T-cell reconstitution after alpha-beta-depleted transplantation in children. Study results and limitations: Alpha-beta T cells about two months after transplant reportedly derived from several hundred expanded graft clones.

During its preparation, the TCRbeta library received unique molecular identifiers. TCRdb itself ran the PCR reads through MiXCR, one entry per CDR3 protein. The sample holds 700,000 to 950,000 distinct CDR3 sequences, roughly 16% seen once. This TCR was recovered from a male patient younger than 18 who had a stem cell transplant for acute lymphoblastic leukemia, so the T cells may come from the graft donor. This material consisted of PBMCs, mostly from graft donor cells, taken 360 days after TCRalphabeta/CD19-depleted stem cell transplant. The chain links TRBV11-2 to TRBJ2-2; 9 bases map to TRBD1. This chain's CDR3 is CASSLLGGTGGRTGELFF. CDR3 bases: TGTGCCAGCAGTCTATTGGGAGGAACAGGGGGCCGTACCGGGGAGCTGTTTTTT.